These T cell receptor beta chains were read from a single sample in a study of blood T cell repertoires in COVID-19. The method was immunoSEQ multiplex PCR; TCRdb's version includes in-frame clones alone and lacks a portion of them. The sample has under 200,000 clones; approximately 88% are singletons. Sequencing was performed on PBMCs or T cells enriched from blood (not recorded which). These receptors were taken from a woman in her sixties who had recovered from COVID-19. Each CDR3 is given with its conserved first and last residue. D genes are given only for firm matches. Clone size appears in some rows only: once, few, many, or a class for an expanded clone.

v_gene: TRBV5-1
j_gene: TRBJ1-4
abundance: .
d_gene: TRBD1
CDR3aa: CASSYTLDRAEKLFF
CDR3nt: TGCGCCAGCAGCTATACCTTGGACAGGGCAGAAAAACTGTTTTTT

v_gene: TRBV5-1
j_gene: TRBJ1-2
abundance: .
d_gene: TRBD1
CDR3aa: CASTLGQAYGYTF
CDR3nt: TGCGCCAGCACCTTGGGACAGGCCTATGGCTACACCTTC

v_gene: TRBV5-1
j_gene: TRBJ1-1
abundance: .
d_gene: .
CDR3aa: CASSLALVSGENTEAFF
CDR3nt: TGCGCCAGCAGCTTGGCACTTGTAAGCGGAGAGAACACTGAAGCTTTCTTT

v_gene: TRBV2
j_gene: TRBJ1-5
abundance: .
d_gene: .
CDR3aa: CASTQSGVGQPQHF
CDR3nt: TGTGCCAGCACTCAATCGGGGGTTGGTCAGCCCCAGCATTTT

v_gene: TRBV5-1
j_gene: TRBJ1-1
abundance: .
d_gene: .
CDR3aa: CASSLNGAASEAFF
CDR3nt: TGCGCCAGCAGCCTGAATGGGGCAGCCTCTGAAGCTTTCTTT

v_gene: TRBV21-1
j_gene: TRBJ2-7
abundance: .
d_gene: .
CDR3aa: CASSKQPAYEQYF
CDR3nt: TGTGCCAGCAGCAAACAACCAGCCTACGAGCAGTACTTC

v_gene: TRBV9
j_gene: TRBJ1-1
abundance: .
d_gene: .
CDR3aa: CASSLSPETVSDTEAFF
CDR3nt: TGTGCCAGCAGCCTTAGCCCCGAGACAGTTTCGGACACTGAAGCTTTCTTT

v_gene: TRBV24-1
j_gene: TRBJ2-1
abundance: .
d_gene: .
CDR3aa: CATRIPSGEQFF
CDR3nt: TGTGCCACCAGGATACCCAGTGGTGAGCAGTTCTTC

v_gene: TRBV11-2
j_gene: TRBJ2-2
abundance: once
d_gene: TRBD1
CDR3aa: CASITSRGQGGELFF
CDR3nt: TGTGCCAGCATTACGTCGAGGGGACAGGGCGGGGAGCTGTTTTTT

v_gene: TRBV5-1
j_gene: TRBJ1-6
abundance: .
d_gene: .
CDR3aa: CASSLAGRSPLHF
CDR3nt: TGCGCCAGCAGCTTGGCCGGGAGGTCACCCCTCCACTTT

v_gene: TRBV2
j_gene: TRBJ2-1
abundance: .
d_gene: .
CDR3aa: CASKDTTTYNEQFF
CDR3nt: TGTGCCAGCAAGGATACCACGACTTACAATGAGCAGTTCTTC